The 10 T cell receptor beta chains listed next were all sequenced from one sample in a study of CD8 T cells in Susac syndrome. With random hexamers, 0.5 to 1 ug RNA was reverse transcribed. TCRdb re-called the immunoSEQ multiplex PCR reads with MiXCR, one entry per CDR3 protein. The data hold about 180,000 distinct CDR3 sequences, with about 96% observed a single time. The sample comprised CD4+ T cells from PBMCs. The receptors originated from a human donor with Susac syndrome.

This rearrangement joins TRBV29-1 to TRBJ2-1; the match to TRBD1 covers 7 bases. Germline V gene lookup returns CDR1 SQVTM and CDR2 ANQGSEA. CDR3 length: 13 amino acids. V lost 7 bases and J lost 1; bases outside the gene matches: 4. The CDR3 sequence is CSDKQGSYNEQFF. The CDR3 nucleotides read TGCAGCGATAAACAGGGGTCCTACAATGAGCAGTTCTTC.

The V gene is TRBV27, the J gene TRBJ2-2; D tentatively reads TRBD1 or TRBD2 (5 bases each). Looked up from germline, CDR1 is MNHEY and CDR2 is SMNVEV (reference sequence). The CDR3 loop spans 14 amino acids. Trimming removed 6 bases at V and 7 bases at J, with 15 bases between. The CDR3 nucleotides are TGTGCCAGCAGCAGGGCTGGGGGTAACGGGGAGCTGTTTTTT. Translated: CASSRAGGNGELFF.

V and J are TRBV27 and TRBJ2-5; 9 bases match TRBD2. CDR3 size: 15 residues. Germline V gene data show CDR1 as MNHEY and CDR2 as SMNVEV (reference sequence). Losses at the gene ends were 4 bases for V and 5 bases for J; bases not matched to a gene: 8. The CDR3 region has the DNA TGTGCCAGCAGTTCCTGGACTAGCGAAGTGGAGACCCAGTACTTC. Its protein product is CASSSWTSEVETQYF.

This chain links TRBV10-3 with TRBJ2-2; TRBD2 aligns across 11 bases. Germline V CDR1 and CDR2: ENHRY, SYGVKD. The length of the CDR3 is 15 residues. The V gene end was trimmed by 6 bases and the J gene end by 5 bases; junction bases not matched to a gene: 5. CDR3 coding DNA: TGTGCCATCAGGGGACTAGCGGAGCTTACCGGGGAGCTGTTTTTT. Translating gives CAIRGLAELTGELFF.

This chain uses TRBV4-3 with TRBJ2-1, with TRBD2 matching over 9 bases. CDR3 size: 15 residues. Trimming at V came to 4 bases and at J to 7 bases, leaving 8 bases not matched to a gene. CDR1 is LGHNA and CDR2 is YSLEER in the germline V gene. As DNA, the CDR3 is TGCGCCAGCAGCCTGCGGGAGGGATGGGGGAATGAGCAGTTCTTC. Translating gives CASSLREGWGNEQFF.

The chain uses TRBV9 and TRBJ1-4; no clear D gene. V lost 2 bases and J lost 4, with 9 bases in between. Germline V gene lookup returns CDR1 SGDLS and CDR2 YYNGEE. The CDR3 consists of 14 residues. CDR3 sequence reads: CASSVSHNNEKLFF. The CDR3, as DNA: TGTGCCAGCAGCGTTTCACACAATAATGAAAAACTGTTTTTT.

J is TRBJ1-1 and V is TRBV6-2 or TRBV6-3; D is possibly TRBD1 (6 bases). This CDR3 is built from 13 residues. The germline V gene has CDR1 MNHEY and CDR2 SVGEGT. Trimming shortened V by 6 bases and J by 1 base, and 9 bases separated the two germline ends. The CDR3 nucleotides are TGTGCCAGCAGGAAACAGGGGAACACTGAAGCTTTCTTT. Residues: CASRKQGNTEAFF.

This chain uses TRBV5-6 with TRBJ2-3; D remains unclear. V lost 4 bases, J lost 3 bases, and 12 bases lay in between. Germline assignment: CDR1 SGHDT and CDR2 YYEEEE. This CDR3 contains 14 residues. CDR3: CASSPLRATDTQYF. DNA of the CDR3: TGTGCCAGCAGCCCCCTCCGGGCGACAGATACGCAGTATTTT.

The chain is built from TRBV7-2 and TRBJ2-7; D unclear. The CDR3 sequence is 14 residues long. Trimming took 2 bases from V and 3 from J, leaving 11 bases between them. Germline V CDR1 and CDR2: SGHTA, FQGNSA. The CDR3, as DNA: TGTGCCAGCAGCTTACCTCCCCGATACTACGAGCAGTACTTC. This gives the protein CASSLPPRYYEQYF.

V gene TRBV7-2 combines with J gene TRBJ1-2; a weak D match, TRBD1 (5 bases). The CDR3 is 14 amino acids. CDR1 is SGHTA and CDR2 is FQGNSA in the germline V gene. Trimming took off 2 bases at V and 8 bases at J, with 15 bases between the two ends. This CDR3 reads CASSLNPGPGGYTF. In DNA form, the CDR3 reads TGTGCCAGCAGCTTAAATCCGGGGCCGGGGGGCTACACCTTC.